These 27 T cell receptor beta chains were all obtained from the same sample, sequenced in a study of blood T cell repertoires in COVID-19. The method was immunoSEQ multiplex PCR; TCRdb's version includes in-frame clones alone and lacks a portion of them. The sample holds tens of thousands of clones, around nine tenths seen once. The sample comprised peripheral blood. These receptors were taken from a man aged 60 to 69 with active or convalescent COVID-19.

The gene calls are TRBV5-5 and TRBJ1-1, with no clear D. With 0 bases removed from V and 4 bases from J, the gap between germline ends came to 10 bases. Germline V gene sequence: CDR1 SGHKS, CDR2 YYEKEE (reference sequence). The CDR3 consists of 14 residues. The CDR3 sequence is CASSLGGVGTEAFF. For the CDR3, the DNA is TGTGCCAGCAGCTTGGGAGGAGTTGGCACTGAAGCTTTCTTT.

This chain uses TRBV18 with TRBJ1-1; D perhaps matches TRBD1 (5 bases). Per germline, CDR1 KGHSH and CDR2 LQKENI. Trimming removed 3 bases from V and 5 bases from J, with 13 bases in between. This CDR3 spans 14 amino acids. CDR3 protein: CASSPQPGLTEAFF. CDR3 nucleotide sequence: TGTGCCAGCTCACCCCAACCAGGGTTAACTGAAGCTTTCTTT.

This chain connects TRBV11-2 to TRBJ2-2, with 10 bases lining up with TRBD1. Per germline, CDR1 SGHAT and CDR2 FQNNGV. The CDR3 runs 15 residues. The ends lost 4 bases at V and 6 bases at J; junction bases unmatched: 5. The CDR3, as DNA: TGTGCCAGCAGCTCGGACAGGGGGGCAGCCGGGGAGCTGTTTTTT. It yields the protein CASSSDRGAAGELFF.

The genes are TRBV7-2 and TRBJ2-3; the D gene is possibly TRBD2 (6 bases). The CDR3 extends over 15 amino acids. Germline CDR1 SGHTA, CDR2 FQGNSA. The V end lost 1 base, the J end lost 4 bases, and 12 bases lay between the germline ends. This chain's CDR3 is CASSLGRPGADTQYF. CDR3 in DNA: TGTGCCAGCAGCTTAGGGCGGCCGGGGGCAGATACGCAGTATTTT.

CDR3: CASSQGHLNEQYF. The CDR3 bases are TGTGCCAGCAGCCAAGGACACCTTAACGAGCAGTACTTC. The V and J genes are TRBV3-1 (or the pseudogene TRBV3-2) and TRBJ2-7; D ambiguous. The ends were cut back, 1 base at V and 5 bases at J, with 9 bases in the middle. Germline V lookup: CDR1 LGHDT, CDR2 YNNKEL (reference sequence). The CDR3 extends over 13 amino acids.

The rearrangement joins TRBV28 to TRBJ1-2; TRBD1 agrees at 10 bases. The CDR3 spans 19 residues. The V gene end was trimmed by 6 bases and the J gene end by 0 bases; junction bases not matched to a gene: 16. Per the germline V gene, CDR1 is MDHEN and CDR2 is SYDVKM. The CDR3 loop reads CASRLSPGQGPQTNYGYTF. CDR3 nucleotide sequence: TGTGCCAGCAGGCTCTCGCCGGGACAGGGGCCCCAAACTAACTATGGCTACACCTTC.

The genes are TRBV27 and TRBJ2-2; 8 nucleotides agree with TRBD1. The CDR3 loop spans 15 amino acids. Germline V gives CDR1 MNHEY, CDR2 SMNVEV (reference sequence). J lost 6 bases, V lost 6 bases, and 9 bases had no gene match. This CDR3 is CASSSNGQGAGELFF. As DNA, the CDR3 is TGTGCCAGCAGCTCTAATGGACAGGGAGCCGGGGAGCTGTTTTTT.

V gene TRBV7-2 combines with J gene TRBJ1-6, with 12 bases identical to TRBD1. Trimming took 1 base from V and 10 from J; bases not matched to a gene: 5. The V gene's germline CDR1 is SGHTA and CDR2 FQGNSA. The CDR3 covers 16 residues. CDR3 in amino acids: CASSLDRDRGRSPLHF. The CDR3, as DNA: TGTGCCAGCAGCTTAGACCGGGACAGGGGGCGATCACCCCTCCACTTT.

V is TRBV28 and J is TRBJ2-7, with 7 bases lining up with TRBD1. CDR1 and CDR2 from the germline V gene are MDHEN and SYDVKM. After removal of 7 bases from V and 2 bases from J, the junction contained 23 bases not matched to a gene. The CDR3 is made up of 19 amino acids. The CDR3 protein is CASKATSTRGPTGTYEQYF. CDR3 bases: TGTGCCAGCAAGGCAACCTCTACTAGGGGGCCGACAGGCACCTACGAGCAGTACTTC.

This sequence joins TRBV18 and TRBJ2-6; 10 positions match TRBD1. V shed 0 bases and J 4 bases; nucleotides not matched to a gene: 6. CDR1 and CDR2 from the germline V gene are KGHSH and LQKENI. This CDR3 has 18 residues. The CDR3 loop is CASSPPGTGVSGANVLTF. CDR3 bases: TGTGCCAGCTCACCACCAGGGACAGGGGTATCGGGGGCCAACGTCCTGACTTTC.

The rearrangement links TRBV7-2 to TRBJ2-1; 9 positions agree with TRBD2. Germline V CDR1 and CDR2: SGHTA, FQGNSA. This CDR3 region has 12 residues. V gave up 4 bases and J gave up 10 bases; unmatched junction bases: 2. CDR3 loop: CASSSTSGEQFF. DNA of the CDR3: TGTGCCAGCAGCTCAACTAGCGGGGAGCAGTTCTTC.

This clone occurred a few times. CDR3: CASSQDPYGGEQYF. The CDR3 bases are TGCGCCAGCAGCCAAGATCCCTACGGGGGCGAGCAGTACTTC. The chain is built from TRBV4-3 and TRBJ2-7; D may be TRBD2 (6 bases). The CDR3 spans 14 residues. CDR1 is LGHNA and CDR2 is YSLEER in the germline V gene. Trimming cost V 0 bases and J 6 bases, with 12 bases left between them.

This clone has a handful of counts. The chain combines TRBV5-6 with TRBJ1-6; 7 bases are a match to TRBD1. V trimming: 4 bases; J trimming: 1 base; junction bases outside the gene matches: 5. CDR3 length: 16 residues. In germline, CDR1 is SGHDT, CDR2 YYEEEE. This CDR3 is CASSQDRRSYNSPLHF. As DNA, the CDR3 is TGTGCCAGCAGCCAGGACAGGCGGTCCTATAATTCACCCCTCCACTTT. Supplemented by reference TRBV5-6 and TRBJ1-6, the full variable domain reads DAGVTQSPTHLIKTRGQQVTLRCSPKSGHDTVSWYQQALGQGPQFIFQYYEEEERQRGNFPDRFSGHQFPNYSSELNVNALLLGDSALYLCASSQDRRSYNSPLHFGNGTRLTVT.

The CDR3 bases are TGCGCCAGCAGCTCGGGGACAGCGAACACTGAAGCTTTCTTT. Protein: CASSSGTANTEAFF. V gene TRBV4-1 combines with J gene TRBJ1-1, with 7 bases matching TRBD1. Germline V gene sequence: CDR1 MGHRA, CDR2 YSYEKL. With V trimmed by 5 bases and J by 1 base, 4 bases remained unmatched. The CDR3 extends over 14 amino acids.

This chain joins TRBV28 and TRBJ2-1, with TRBD2 matching over 8 bases. Germline trimming cut 4 bases from V and 2 bases from J; bases unmatched to any gene: 4. CDR3 length: 15 amino acids. Germline CDR1 is MDHEN and CDR2 is SYDVKM. The CDR3 reads CASSSGGVTYNEQFF. The CDR3 DNA follows: TGTGCCAGCAGTTCCGGGGGGGTAACCTACAATGAGCAGTTCTTC.

The chain combines TRBV7-8 with TRBJ2-2; TRBD1 might be the D (5 bases). Trimming left V 2 bases short and J 3 bases short, with 7 bases between. Germline CDR1 SGHVS, CDR2 FQNEAQ. The CDR3 extends over 14 amino acids. The CDR3 spells CASSLLRDTGELFF. CDR3 coding DNA: TGTGCCAGCAGCTTACTCAGGGACACCGGGGAGCTGTTTTTT.

The rearrangement uses TRBV7-9 and TRBJ2-4, with 9 nucleotides matching TRBD2. The length of the CDR3 is 14 residues. Germline V gene data show CDR1 as SEHNR and CDR2 as FQNEAQ (reference sequence). The junction had 8 bases not matched to a gene; V was cut back by 5 bases and J by 9 bases. The CDR3 spells CASSVGLAMAIQYF. The CDR3 nucleotides read TGTGCCAGCAGCGTCGGACTAGCGATGGCCATTCAGTACTTC.

The V gene is TRBV29-1, the J gene TRBJ2-5; a weak D match, TRBD2 (7 bases). The CDR3 has 15 residues. Germline lookup yields CDR1 SQVTM and CDR2 ANQGSEA. Trimming cost V 6 bases and J 5 bases, with 22 bases left between them. CDR3 amino acids: CSVRGGGAFGETQYF. The CDR3 nucleotides read TGCAGCGTCCGAGGGGGGGGCGCCTTCGGGGAGACCCAGTACTTC.

J is TRBJ1-2 and V is TRBV12-3 or TRBV12-4; D is perhaps TRBD1 (6 bases). The CDR3 extends over 13 amino acids. V gave up 5 bases and J gave up 4 bases, with 11 bases separating them. The DNA of the CDR3 is TGTGCCAGCAGTCCTACAGGGTCCTATGGCTACACCTTC. Translated: CASSPTGSYGYTF.

Here the CDR3 reads CASSTGPGGDYEQYF. CDR3 DNA: TGTGCCAGTAGTACTGGGCCGGGAGGAGACTACGAGCAGTACTTC. This chain joins TRBV19 and TRBJ2-7; TRBD2 aligns across 7 bases. Germline V gives CDR1 LNHDA, CDR2 SQIVND (reference sequence). The J segment lost 3 bases and the V segment lost 4 bases, leaving 9 bases of the junction unmatched. The CDR3 length is 15 residues.

The chain is built from TRBV11-2 and TRBJ1-1, with TRBD1 as a possible D gene (5 bases). The CDR3 has 13 residues. Per the germline V gene, CDR1 is SGHAT and CDR2 is FQNNGV. Trimming took 1 base from V and 4 from J, leaving 7 bases between them. CDR3 bases: TGTGCCAGCAGCTTAGCCGACAGCACTGAAGCTTTCTTT. It translates to CASSLADSTEAFF.

This rearrangement joins TRBV5-6 to TRBJ1-2, with TRBD1 identical over 7 bases. The CDR3 contains 13 residues. Per germline, CDR1 SGHDT and CDR2 YYEEEE. Trimming cost V 3 bases and J 4 bases; bases outside gene matches: 3. CDR3 in DNA: TGTGCCAGCAGCTCGGGACAGACCTATGGCTACACCTTC. This translates into CASSSGQTYGYTF. The complete variable domain, with remaining parts taken from reference TRBV5-6 and TRBJ1-2, reads DAGVTQSPTHLIKTRGQQVTLRCSPKSGHDTVSWYQQALGQGPQFIFQYYEEEERQRGNFPDRFSGHQFPNYSSELNVNALLLGDSALYLCASSSGQTYGYTFGSGTRLTVV.

The CDR3 DNA is TGTGCCTGGACCCGCCGACAGGGACCCTACGAGCAGTACTTC. This codes for CAWTRRQGPYEQYF. This sequence joins TRBV30 and TRBJ2-7, with TRBD1 matching over 7 bases. There are 14 residues in the CDR3. Losses at the gene ends were 4 bases for V and 2 bases for J; bases not matched to a gene: 8. Germline V lookup: CDR1 GTSNPN, CDR2 SVGIG (reference sequence).

This clone was observed a few times. This chain uses TRBV27 with TRBJ2-7; possible D gene TRBD1, 5 bases. The CDR3 contains 16 residues. V lost 4 bases to trimming and J lost 2 bases, with 18 bases between them. Germline CDR1 MNHEY, CDR2 SMNVEV (reference sequence). The CDR3 protein is CASSSPTGLLAYEQYF. The CDR3 nucleotides read TGTGCCAGCAGTTCACCCACAGGTCTTCTAGCCTACGAGCAGTACTTC.

The sample holds a few counts of this clone. The V and J genes are TRBV18 and TRBJ1-6; D is unresolved. The CDR3 spans 13 residues. Between the trimmed V and J ends, which lost 3 bases and 10 bases, there was a span of 10 bases. CDR1 is KGHSH and CDR2 is LQKENI in the germline V gene. The CDR3 bases are TGTGCCAGCTCACCGACACGGGAATCACCCCTCCACTTT. This translates into CASSPTRESPLHF.

Written as DNA, the CDR3 is TGCGCCAGCAGCCACTTGGGACAGAAAAACACTGAAGCTTTCTTT. It codes for CASSHLGQKNTEAFF. The chain links TRBV4-1 to TRBJ1-1; 7 nucleotides agree with TRBD1. Germline V gene lookup returns CDR1 MGHRA and CDR2 YSYEKL. V was pared by 3 bases and J by 2 bases, with 6 bases of the junction left unmatched. There are 15 residues in the CDR3.

CDR3 amino acids: CAISDSSEDTEAFF. As DNA, the CDR3 is TGTGCCATCAGTGACAGCTCTGAGGACACTGAAGCTTTCTTT. The chain joins TRBV10-3 to TRBJ1-1; no clear D. This CDR3 region has 14 residues. CDR1 and CDR2 (germline): ENHRY, SYGVKD. Trimming left V 3 bases short and J 3 bases short, with 11 bases between.